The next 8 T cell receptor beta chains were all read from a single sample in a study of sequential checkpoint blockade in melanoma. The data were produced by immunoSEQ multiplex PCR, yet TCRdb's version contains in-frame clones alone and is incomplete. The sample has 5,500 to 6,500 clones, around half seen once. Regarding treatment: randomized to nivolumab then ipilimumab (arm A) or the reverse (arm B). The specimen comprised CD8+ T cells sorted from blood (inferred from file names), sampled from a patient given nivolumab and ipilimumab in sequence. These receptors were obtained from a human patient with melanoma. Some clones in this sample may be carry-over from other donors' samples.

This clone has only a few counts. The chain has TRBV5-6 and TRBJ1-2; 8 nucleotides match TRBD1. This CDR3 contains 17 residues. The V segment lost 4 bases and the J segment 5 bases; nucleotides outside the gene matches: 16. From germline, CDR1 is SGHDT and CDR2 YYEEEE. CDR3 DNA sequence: TGTGCCAGCAGCCGGGGCCAGGGGGCGCTTGACGGGTATGGCTACACCTTC. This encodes CASSRGQGALDGYGYTF.

Here the CDR3 DNA reads TGTGCCAGCAGCGTAGAGAGAGGAGGACAGGGAAGGGCTGAAGCTTTCTTT. This sequence encodes CASSVERGGQGRAEAFF. The chain has TRBV9 and TRBJ1-1; 8 bases align to TRBD1. Per germline, CDR1 SGDLS and CDR2 YYNGEE. The trim removed 0 bases at V and 6 bases at J, leaving 13 bases unmatched. The CDR3 extends over 17 amino acids.

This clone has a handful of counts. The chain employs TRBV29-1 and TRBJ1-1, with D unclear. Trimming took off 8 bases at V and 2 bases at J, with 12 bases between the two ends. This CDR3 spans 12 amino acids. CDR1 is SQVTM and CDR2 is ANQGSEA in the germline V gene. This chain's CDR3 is CSSRLRNTEAFF. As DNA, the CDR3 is TGCAGCTCTAGGCTCCGAAACACTGAAGCTTTCTTT.

The CDR3 region has the DNA TGTGCCAGCAGCCAAGGGGGCGCAGACCCCATGAACACTGAAGCTTTCTTT. Protein product: CASSQGGADPMNTEAFF. The genes are TRBV4-2 and TRBJ1-1; D may be TRBD1 (5 bases). Germline V gene data show CDR1 as LGHNA and CDR2 as YNFKEQ. Deletions cut 1 base from V and 0 bases from J, with 15 bases between. This CDR3 region has 17 residues.

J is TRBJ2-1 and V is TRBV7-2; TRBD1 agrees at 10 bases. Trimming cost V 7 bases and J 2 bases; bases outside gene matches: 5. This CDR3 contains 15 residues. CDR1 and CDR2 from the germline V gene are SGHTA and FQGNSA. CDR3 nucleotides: TGTGCCAGCACCCCCGGGACAGGGGCCTACAATGAGCAGTTCTTC. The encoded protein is CASTPGTGAYNEQFF.

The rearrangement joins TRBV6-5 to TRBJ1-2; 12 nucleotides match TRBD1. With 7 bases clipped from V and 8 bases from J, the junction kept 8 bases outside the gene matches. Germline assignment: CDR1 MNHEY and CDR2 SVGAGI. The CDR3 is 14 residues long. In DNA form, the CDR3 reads TGTGCCAGCATGCGGGGACAGGGGGCAGCAGGCTACACCTTC. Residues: CASMRGQGAAGYTF.

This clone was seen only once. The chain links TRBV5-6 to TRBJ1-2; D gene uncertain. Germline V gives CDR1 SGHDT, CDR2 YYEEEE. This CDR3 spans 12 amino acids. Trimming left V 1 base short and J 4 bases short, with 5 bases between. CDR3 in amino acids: CASSLNSYGYTF. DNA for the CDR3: TGTGCCAGCAGCTTGAACAGCTATGGCTACACCTTC.

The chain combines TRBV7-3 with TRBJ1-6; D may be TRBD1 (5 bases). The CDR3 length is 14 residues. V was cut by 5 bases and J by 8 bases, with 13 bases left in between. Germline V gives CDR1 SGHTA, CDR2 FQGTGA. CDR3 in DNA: TGTGCCAGCAGCCCCTCGGGGGACCATTCACCCCTCCACTTT. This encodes CASSPSGDHSPLHF.